The source of this T cell receptor (beta chain) is a study of graft-versus-host responses after intestinal transplantation. Study information: Recipients underwent multivisceral, liver-intestinal, or isolated intestinal transplants. Induction using anti-thymocyte globulin, followed by tacrolimus and steroids for about 3 years, was given to all recipients. Regarding the study as a whole: GvH clone levels peaked in circulation, and this peak was associated with early post-transplant HvG declines. The marrow of recipients harbored GvH clones, and ileum or blood showed some of them first.

Using immunoSEQ multiplex PCR, the repertoire was profiled, and TCRdb retains in-frame clones only, with some absent. The sample shows about 90,000 clones, less than 90% of them seen only once. Per the germline V gene, CDR1 is MNHEY and CDR2 is SVGAGI. V dropped 0 bases and J dropped 5; count of bases not matched to a gene: 5. CDR3 length: 16 amino acids. Comment on this clone: Its matching antigen is unknown.

The sequencing here drew on unstimulated CD4+ T cells sorted from spleen or lymph node cells, taken before transplant. The genes are TRBV6-5 and TRBJ1-4; TRBD1 matches at 8 bases. This clonotype was obtained from a human donor who was the organ donor for an intestinal transplant. CDR3 in amino acids: CASSYSTGVGNEKLFF. The CDR3 coding sequence is TGTGCCAGCAGTTACTCGACAGGGGTCGGCAATGAAAAACTGTTTTTT.